This TCR beta chain was sequenced during a study of chemoradiotherapy in HPV16-positive cancers. Over chemoradiotherapy, repertoires were sampled more than once. Measured with immunoSEQ multiplex PCR; TCRdb has only the in-frame clones, and not every one. In the table there are approximately 9,200 clones, around 79% of which are singletons. This CDR3 spans 14 amino acids. V was pared by 8 bases and J by 5 bases, with 11 bases of the junction left unmatched. Germline CDR1 is MNHEY and CDR2 is SMNVEV (reference sequence). The TCR was taken from a human donor with HPV-associated anogenital cancer. The sample was tumor tissue, taken from a patient who underwent chemoradiotherapy. V and J are TRBV27 and TRBJ1-2; 7 bases map to TRBD1. This chain's CDR3 is CASGAETGFYGYTF. The CDR3 DNA is TGTGCCAGCGGGGCGGAGACAGGGTTTTATGGCTACACCTTC.